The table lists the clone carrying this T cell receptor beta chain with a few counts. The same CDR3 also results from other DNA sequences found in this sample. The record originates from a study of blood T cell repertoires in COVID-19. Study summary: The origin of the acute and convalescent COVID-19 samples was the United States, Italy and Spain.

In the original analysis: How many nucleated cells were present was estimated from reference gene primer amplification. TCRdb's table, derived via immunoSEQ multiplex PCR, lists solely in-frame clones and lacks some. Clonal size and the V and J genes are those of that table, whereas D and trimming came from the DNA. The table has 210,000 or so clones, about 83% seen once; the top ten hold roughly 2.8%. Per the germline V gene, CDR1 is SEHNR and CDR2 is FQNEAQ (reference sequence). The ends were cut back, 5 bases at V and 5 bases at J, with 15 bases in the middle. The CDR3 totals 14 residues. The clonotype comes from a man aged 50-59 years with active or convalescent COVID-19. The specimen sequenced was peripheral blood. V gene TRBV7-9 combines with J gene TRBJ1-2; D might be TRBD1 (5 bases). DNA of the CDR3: TGTGCCAGCAGCCTCCCGGGACTGGGATATGGCTACACCTTC. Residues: CASSLPGLGYGYTF.